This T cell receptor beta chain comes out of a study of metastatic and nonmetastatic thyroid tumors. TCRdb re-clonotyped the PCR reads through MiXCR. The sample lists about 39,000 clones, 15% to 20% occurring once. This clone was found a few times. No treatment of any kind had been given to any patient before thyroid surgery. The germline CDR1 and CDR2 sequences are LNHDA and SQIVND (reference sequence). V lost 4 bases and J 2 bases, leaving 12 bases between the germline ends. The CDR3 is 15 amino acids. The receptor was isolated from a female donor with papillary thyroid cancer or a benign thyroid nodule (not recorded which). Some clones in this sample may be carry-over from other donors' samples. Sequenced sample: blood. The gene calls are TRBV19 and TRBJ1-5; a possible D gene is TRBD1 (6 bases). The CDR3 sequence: CASSNTGAGNQPQHF. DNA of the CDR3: TGTGCCAGTAGTAATACGGGGGCAGGCAATCAGCCCCAGCATTTT.